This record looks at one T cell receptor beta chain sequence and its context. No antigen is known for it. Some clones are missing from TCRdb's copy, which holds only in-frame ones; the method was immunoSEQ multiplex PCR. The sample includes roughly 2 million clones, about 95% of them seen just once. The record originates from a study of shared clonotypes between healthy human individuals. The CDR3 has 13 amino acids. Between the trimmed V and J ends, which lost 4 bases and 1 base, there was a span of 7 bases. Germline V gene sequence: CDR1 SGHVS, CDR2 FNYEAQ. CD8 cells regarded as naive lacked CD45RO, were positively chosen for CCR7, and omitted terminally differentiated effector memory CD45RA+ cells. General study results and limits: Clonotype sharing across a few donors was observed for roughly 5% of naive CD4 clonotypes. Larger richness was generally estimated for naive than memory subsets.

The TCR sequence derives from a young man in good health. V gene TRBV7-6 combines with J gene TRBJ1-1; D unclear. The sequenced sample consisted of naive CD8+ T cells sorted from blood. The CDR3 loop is CASSSARNTEAFF. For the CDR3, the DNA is TGTGCCAGCAGCTCAGCCCGGAACACTGAAGCTTTCTTT.